A selection of T cell receptor beta chains follows, all from one sample in a study of T cells in narcolepsy. Using immunoSEQ multiplex PCR, the repertoire was profiled, and TCRdb retains in-frame clones only, with some absent. The profile covers some 19,000 clones, with approximately 84% appearing a single time and approximately 0.73% taken by the ten largest. The sample was memory (CD45RA-) CD4+ T cells from blood. The receptor set was obtained from a human donor in good health. The CDR3 runs from the conserved cysteine through the conserved F or W. The order of the fields is J gene, V gene, D gene, CDR3 protein. A D gene is named only where the DNA matches it firmly.

TRBJ2-5,TRBV7-8,-,CASSGETQYF
TRBJ1-2,TRBV10-3,-,CAARSDRVGYGYTF
TRBJ2-7,TRBV29-1,-,CSAWTSSYEQYF
TRBJ1-1,TRBV9,-,CASSPNPQGGTEAFF
TRBJ2-7,TRBV7-9,-,CASGDGSYEQYF
TRBJ1-2,TRBV10-3,TRBD1,CAIRPGQEYGYTF
TRBJ2-1,TRBV21-1,-,CASSKGRGWSSYNEQFF
TRBJ2-1,TRBV9,-,CASSDILLNEQFF
TRBJ2-3,TRBV5-1,TRBD2,CASSFAAGGSTDTQYF
TRBJ1-5,TRBV2,-,CASSERGLQPQHF
TRBJ1-3,TRBV5-8,-,CASSLFAGTGSGNTIYF
TRBJ1-1,TRBV9,-,CASSLRMNTEAFF
TRBJ2-5,TRBV28,-,CASSLPVSEAVETQYF
-,TRBV19,-,CASKKNADYEQYF
TRBJ2-2,TRBV2,-,CASSGQMNTGELFF
TRBJ2-7,TRBV5-1,TRBD2,CASSSNSGTSGFYEQYF
TRBJ2-3,TRBV4-1,TRBD2,CASSREAGAPDTQYF
TRBJ1-2,TRBV30,-,CAWASDRIYGYTF
TRBJ1-1,TRBV5-1,TRBD1,CASSGVQGEAFF
TRBJ1-1,TRBV6-5,-,CASRTGELNTEAFF
TRBJ1-6,TRBV14,TRBD1,CASSSGQVNNSPLHF
TRBJ1-2,TRBV11-2,TRBD1,CASSPITGANGYTF